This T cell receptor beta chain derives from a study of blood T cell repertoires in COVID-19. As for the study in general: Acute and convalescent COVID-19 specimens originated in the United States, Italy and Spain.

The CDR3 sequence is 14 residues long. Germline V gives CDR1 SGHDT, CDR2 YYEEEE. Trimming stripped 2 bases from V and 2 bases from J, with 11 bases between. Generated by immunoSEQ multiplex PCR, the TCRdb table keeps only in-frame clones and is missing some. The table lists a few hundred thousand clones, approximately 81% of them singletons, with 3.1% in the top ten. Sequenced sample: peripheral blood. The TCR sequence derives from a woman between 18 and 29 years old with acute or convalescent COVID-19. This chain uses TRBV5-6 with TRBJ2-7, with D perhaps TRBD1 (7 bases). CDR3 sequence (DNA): TGTGCCAGCAGCTTAGGAGGGGGCACCTACGAGCAGTACTTC. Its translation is CASSLGGGTYEQYF. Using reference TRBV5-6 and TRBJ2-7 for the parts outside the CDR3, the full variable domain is DAGVTQSPTHLIKTRGQQVTLRCSPKSGHDTVSWYQQALGQGPQFIFQYYEEEERQRGNFPDRFSGHQFPNYSSELNVNALLLGDSALYLCASSLGGGTYEQYFGPGTRLTVT.